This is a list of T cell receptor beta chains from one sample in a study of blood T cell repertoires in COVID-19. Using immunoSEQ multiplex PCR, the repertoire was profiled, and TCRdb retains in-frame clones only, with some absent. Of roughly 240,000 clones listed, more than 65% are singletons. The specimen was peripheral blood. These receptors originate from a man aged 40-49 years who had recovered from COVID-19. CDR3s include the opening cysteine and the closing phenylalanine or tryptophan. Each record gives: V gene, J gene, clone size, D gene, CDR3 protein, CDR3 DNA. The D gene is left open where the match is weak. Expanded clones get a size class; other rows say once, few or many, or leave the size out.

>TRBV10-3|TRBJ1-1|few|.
CAISESRRVGNTEAFF
TGTGCCATCAGTGAGTCCCGCAGGGTCGGGAACACTGAAGCTTTCTTT
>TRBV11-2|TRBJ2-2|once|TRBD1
CASSRGQSDTGELFF
TGTGCCAGCAGCCGGGGACAGTCGGACACCGGGGAGCTGTTTTTT
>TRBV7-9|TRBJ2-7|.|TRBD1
CASSRTGNEQYF
TGTGCCAGCAGCCGGACAGGGAACGAGCAGTACTTC
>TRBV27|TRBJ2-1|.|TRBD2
CASTRTSATYNEQFF
TGTGCCAGCACCCGGACTAGCGCCACCTACAATGAGCAGTTCTTC
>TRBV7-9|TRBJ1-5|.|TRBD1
CASSLGGQGGNQPQHF
TGTGCCAGCAGCTTAGGGGGACAGGGTGGGAATCAGCCCCAGCATTTT
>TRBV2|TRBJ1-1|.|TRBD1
CASRNEDRGNTEAFF
TGTGCCAGCAGGAACGAGGACAGGGGGAACACTGAAGCTTTCTTT
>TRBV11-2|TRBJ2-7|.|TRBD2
CASSSGLAGSYEQYF
TGTGCCAGCAGCTCCGGACTAGCGGGGTCCTACGAGCAGTACTTC
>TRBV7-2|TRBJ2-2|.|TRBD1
CASSLDRVGTGELFF
TGTGCCAGCAGCCTCGACAGGGTCGGGACCGGGGAGCTGTTTTTT
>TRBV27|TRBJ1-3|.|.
CASRVSYSGNTIYF
TGTGCCAGCAGAGTGTCCTACTCTGGAAACACCATATATTTT
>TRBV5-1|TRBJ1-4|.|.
CASRQRPNEKLFF
TGCGCCAGTCGACAGAGGCCGAATGAAAAACTGTTTTTT
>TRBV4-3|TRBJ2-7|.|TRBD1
CASSQLTGGNYEQYF
TGCGCCAGCAGCCAGTTGACAGGGGGCAATTACGAGCAGTACTTC
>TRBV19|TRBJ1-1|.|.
CASTSPGGANTEAFF
TGTGCCAGTACCTCGCCGGGGGGCGCGAACACTGAAGCTTTCTTT
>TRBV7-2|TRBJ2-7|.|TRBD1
CASSFWTGGSEQYF
TGTGCCAGCAGCTTCTGGACAGGGGGGTCCGAGCAGTACTTC
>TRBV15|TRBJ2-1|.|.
CATSRPGTAGNEQFF
TGTGCCACCAGCAGACCGGGGACCGCGGGGAATGAGCAGTTCTTC
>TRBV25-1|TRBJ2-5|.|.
CASSEYNGRTKETQYF
TGTGCCAGCAGTGAATATAACGGCAGAACTAAAGAGACCCAGTACTTC
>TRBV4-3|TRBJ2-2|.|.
CASSQFRGTNTGELFF
TGCGCCAGCAGCCAGTTCAGGGGAACTAACACCGGGGAGCTGTTTTTT
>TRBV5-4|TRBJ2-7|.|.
CASSLDSSEYEQYF
TGTGCCAGCAGCTTGGATTCTAGCGAGTACGAGCAGTACTTC
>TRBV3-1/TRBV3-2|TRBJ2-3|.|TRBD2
CASSQVTSGADTQYF
TGTGCCAGCAGCCAAGTGACTAGCGGGGCAGATACGCAGTATTTT
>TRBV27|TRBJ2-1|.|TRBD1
CASSLSRTGDYNEQFF
TGTGCCAGCAGTTTATCCCGGACAGGCGATTACAATGAGCAGTTCTTC
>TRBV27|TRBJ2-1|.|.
CASSLWSRNEQFF
TGTGCCAGCAGTTTATGGAGTCGTAATGAGCAGTTCTTC
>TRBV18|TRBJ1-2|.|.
CASSPAGAHNYGYTF
TGTGCCAGCTCACCAGCAGGGGCCCATAACTATGGCTACACCTTC
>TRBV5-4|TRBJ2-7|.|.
CASSLAQFDEQYF
TGTGCCAGCAGCTTGGCCCAGTTCGACGAGCAGTACTTC
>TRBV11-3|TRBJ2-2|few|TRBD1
CASSSDRTNTGELFF
TGTGCCAGCAGCTCGGACAGGACGAACACCGGGGAGCTGTTTTTT
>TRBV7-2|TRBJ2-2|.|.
CASSLSGNTGELFF
TGTGCCAGCAGCTTATCGGGGAACACCGGGGAGCTGTTTTTT
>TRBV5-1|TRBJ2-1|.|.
CASRLLAESSYNEQFF
TGCGCCAGCAGGTTATTAGCGGAAAGCTCCTACAATGAGCAGTTCTTC
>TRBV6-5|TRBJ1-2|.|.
CASSYRSGYGYTF
TGTGCCAGCAGTTACCGGAGCGGCTATGGCTACACCTTC
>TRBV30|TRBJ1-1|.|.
CASRAAGRGNTEAFF
TGTGCCTCAAGGGCCGCCGGACGGGGGAACACTGAAGCTTTCTTT
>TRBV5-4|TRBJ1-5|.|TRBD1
CASSLFGQGVIGCQPQHF
TGTGCCAGCAGCTTGTTTGGGCAGGGGGTGATCGGTTGTCAGCCCCAGCATTTT
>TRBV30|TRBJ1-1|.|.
CAYPEGGSAFF
TGTGCCTACCCAGAGGGGGGGTCCGCTTTCTTT
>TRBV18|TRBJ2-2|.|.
CASSPDTGELFF
TGTGCCAGCTCGCCGGACACCGGGGAGCTGTTTTTT
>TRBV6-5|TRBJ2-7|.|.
CASSYPGMQYF
TGTGCCAGCAGTTACCCGGGAATGCAGTACTTC
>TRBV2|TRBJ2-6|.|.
CASRSSGANVLTF
TGTGCCAGCAGGAGCTCTGGGGCCAACGTCCTGACTTTC
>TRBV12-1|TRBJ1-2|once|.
CAPPVGGRSPYGYTF
TGTGCCCCCCCCGTGGGGGGTCGAAGTCCCTATGGCTACACCTTC
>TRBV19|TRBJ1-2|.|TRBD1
CASSHQPGTGKNYGYTF
TGTGCCAGTAGCCATCAACCCGGGACAGGGAAAAACTATGGCTACACCTTC
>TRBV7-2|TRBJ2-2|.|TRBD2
CASSLGRGGLKELFF
TGTGCCAGCAGCTTAGGGCGGGGGGGGCTGAAGGAGCTGTTTTTT
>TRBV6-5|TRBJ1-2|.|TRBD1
CASSYWTTGGYGYTF
TGTGCCAGCAGTTACTGGACCACAGGGGGCTATGGCTACACCTTC
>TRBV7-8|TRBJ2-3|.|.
CASSPPAGISTDTQYF
TGTGCCAGCAGTCCCCCTGCGGGGATTAGCACAGATACGCAGTATTTT
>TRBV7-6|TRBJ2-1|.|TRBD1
CASSLDQQGADNEQFF
TGTGCCAGCAGCTTAGATCAACAGGGGGCCGACAATGAGCAGTTCTTC
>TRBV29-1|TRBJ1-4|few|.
CSVRGGEKLFF
TGCAGCGTACGGGGAGGGGAAAAACTGTTTTTT
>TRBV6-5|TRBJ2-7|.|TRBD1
CASSYPGQGVHEQYF
TGTGCCAGCAGTTACCCGGGACAGGGAGTCCACGAGCAGTACTTC
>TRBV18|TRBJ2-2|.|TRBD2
CASSPPGVAGTGELFF
TGTGCCAGCTCACCACCAGGGGTAGCGGGGACCGGGGAGCTGTTTTTT
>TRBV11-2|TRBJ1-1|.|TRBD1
CASSPGTGVGNTEAFF
TGTGCCAGCAGCCCTGGGACAGGGGTCGGGAACACTGAAGCTTTCTTT
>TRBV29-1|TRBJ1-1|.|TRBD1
CSVGTGGSLQAFF
TGCAGCGTTGGGACAGGGGGCTCCCTCCAAGCTTTCTTT
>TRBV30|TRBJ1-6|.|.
CAWSVLGGDNSPLHF
TGTGCCTGGAGTGTACTAGGTGGGGATAATTCACCCCTCCACTTT
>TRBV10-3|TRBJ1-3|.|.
CAISVGRGAGNTIYF
TGTGCCATCAGTGTTGGAAGGGGCGCCGGAAACACCATATATTTT
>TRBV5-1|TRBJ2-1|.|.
CASSLQMRIYNEQFF
TGCGCCAGCAGCCTACAAATGAGGATCTACAATGAGCAGTTCTTC
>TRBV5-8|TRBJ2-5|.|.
CASTSRFRGEETQYF
TGTGCCAGCACCTCGCGGTTTCGGGGAGAAGAGACCCAGTACTTC
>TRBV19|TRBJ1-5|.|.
CASSTAGGGNQPQHF
TGTGCCAGTAGTACCGCGGGAGGGGGCAATCAGCCCCAGCATTTT
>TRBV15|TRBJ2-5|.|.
CATSSPPKRETQYF
TGTGCCACCAGCAGTCCCCCTAAGAGGGAGACCCAGTACTTC
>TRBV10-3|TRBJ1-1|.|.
CAIKTYLGNEGAFF
TGTGCCATCAAGACCTATCTTGGAAATGAGGGAGCTTTCTTT
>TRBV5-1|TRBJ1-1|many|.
CASSYNRGRNTEAFF
TGCGCCAGCAGCTACAATAGGGGGAGGAACACTGAAGCTTTCTTT
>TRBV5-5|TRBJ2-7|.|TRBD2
CASSLRAGAQSEQYF
TGTGCCAGCAGCTTGAGAGCGGGAGCCCAGAGCGAGCAGTACTTC
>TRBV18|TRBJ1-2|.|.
CASTPPGANYGYTF
TGTGCCAGCACACCACCAGGGGCTAACTATGGCTACACCTTC
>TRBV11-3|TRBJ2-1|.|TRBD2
CASSLPGGSNEQFF
TGTGCCAGCAGCTTACCGGGGGGGAGCAATGAGCAGTTCTTC
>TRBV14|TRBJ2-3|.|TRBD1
CASSQEIRGQGRDTQYF
TGTGCCAGCAGCCAAGAAATACGAGGACAGGGTCGGGATACGCAGTATTTT
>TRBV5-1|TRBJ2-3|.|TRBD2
CASSSGTSGGQTDTQYF
TGCGCCAGCAGCTCCGGGACTAGCGGGGGGCAGACAGATACGCAGTATTTT
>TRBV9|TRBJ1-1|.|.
CASSERLLNTEAFF
TGTGCCAGCAGCGAAAGACTATTGAACACTGAAGCTTTCTTT